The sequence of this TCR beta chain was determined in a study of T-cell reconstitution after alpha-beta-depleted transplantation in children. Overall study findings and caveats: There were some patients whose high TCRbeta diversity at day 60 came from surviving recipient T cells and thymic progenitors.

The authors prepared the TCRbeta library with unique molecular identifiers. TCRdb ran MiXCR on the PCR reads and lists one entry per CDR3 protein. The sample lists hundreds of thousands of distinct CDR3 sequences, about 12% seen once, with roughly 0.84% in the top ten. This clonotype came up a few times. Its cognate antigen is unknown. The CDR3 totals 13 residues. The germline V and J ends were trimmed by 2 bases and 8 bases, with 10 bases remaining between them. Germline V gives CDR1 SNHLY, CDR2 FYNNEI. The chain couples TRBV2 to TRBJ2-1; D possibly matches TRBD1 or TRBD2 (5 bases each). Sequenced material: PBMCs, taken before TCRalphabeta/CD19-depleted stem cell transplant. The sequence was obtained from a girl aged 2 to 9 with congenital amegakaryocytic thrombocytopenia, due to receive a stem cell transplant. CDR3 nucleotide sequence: TGTGCCAGCAGTGAAAGGGGAGTTGATGAGCAGTTCTTC. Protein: CASSERGVDEQFF.